This T cell receptor (beta chain) was recovered during a study of blood T cell repertoires in COVID-19 (dated by TCRdb to 2019 to 2021). The study in broad terms: Samples covering the acute and convalescent phases of COVID-19 were provided by collaborators in the United States, Italy and Spain. The material from the prospective study consisted of cDNA or gDNA derived from T cells, B-cell-depleted T cells, or PBMCs. Where available, HLA class I and class II types were obtained from metadata supplied by the sample provider rather than from assay-based typing. The repertoires were released in a freely available public database intended as a resource for research on the immune response to SARS-CoV-2. A de-identified subject ID, COVID-19 status, age in years and sex were almost always included in the sample metadata. The samples were drawn from the first 160 participants of the ongoing ImmuneRACE study and from 1,254 subjects provided by 6 global collaborators. Subjects who had been exposed to COVID-19, were actively infected with it, or had recovered from it provided the deeply sampled blood TCRbeta repertoires that made up the dataset. The paper's findings and limits, for the study overall: How much clinical and demographic metadata was included differed by source and by participant, and the metadata was provided uncurated.

The CDR3, from cysteine to phenylalanine, totals 14 residues. Solely the CDR3 DNA is kept, with 42 bases framed from the first base. V was cut back by 3 bases and J by 3 bases, leaving a gap of 9 bases between them. CDR1 and CDR2 (KGHSH, LQKENI) derive from the germline V gene. This clone has only one observation. Its antigen remains unidentified. No much larger clonotype is one base removed from it; base qualities were not supplied. TCRbeta CDR3 regions were amplified from genomic DNA by means of the immunoSEQ Assay, a bias-controlled multiplex PCR. On the study's bioinformatics: Within the assay, amplification of reference gene primers was used to estimate how many nucleated cells each sample contained. To quantify the absolute abundance of each unique TCRbeta CDR3 rearrangement, sequence reads were collapsed and filtered. For each sample, productive Simpson clonality was calculated as the square root of Simpson's diversity index over productive rearrangements. Imported from immuneACCESS, the table was reduced by TCRdb to in-frame sequences with V and J called. These copies leave out some clones; in studies compared against another copy, an unresolved V gene accounts for under half, and the cause of the remainder is not known. That table is the source of V, J and clone size, and D and trimming were worked out from the DNA. A total of more than 200,000 clones appear in this sample, 70% to 90% of them only once. Together, the top ten hold 2% to 3% of the sample.

The collaborating institutions used their own protocols to collect whole blood in K2EDTA tubes. Collaborator samples were shipped for TCRbeta analysis as frozen whole blood, isolated PBMCs, or DNA extracted from either sample type. This sequence uses TRBV18 and TRBJ1-3; a confident D gene designation cannot be given. The sequence was obtained from a woman in her 70s with active or convalescent COVID-19. The sequencing sample was made of peripheral blood. The nucleotide sequence reads TGTGCCAGCTCACCGCTCGGGGATGGAAACACCATATATTTT. Its protein reads: CASSPLGDGNTIYF. Reference TRBV18 and TRBJ1-3 proteins supply the regions before and after the CDR3; the full variable domain is: NAGVMQNPRHLVRRRGQEARLRCSPMKGHSHVYWYRQLPEEGLKFMVYLQKENIIDESGMPKERFSAEFPKEGPSILRIQQVVRGDSAAYFCASSPLGDGNTIYFGEGSWLTVV.